These T cell receptor beta chains were read from a single sample in a study of spatial heterogeneity in lung cancer. TCRdb reanalysed the 5' RACE reads using MiXCR and keeps one entry per CDR3 protein. The table lists around 50,000 distinct CDR3 sequences, around 7.6% of them singletons. Material: PBMCs, obtained at surgery. The origin of the receptors is a female donor with early-stage non-small cell lung cancer. Each CDR3 is given with its conserved first and last residue. Each record gives: V gene, J gene, D gene, clone size, CDR3 DNA, CDR3 protein. The D gene is left open where the match is weak. Not all rows give a size; the values are once, few, many and, for expanded clones, a class.

V: TRBV3-1
J: TRBJ2-7
D: -
size: -
DNA: TGTGCGTCTCATCAGGGGGGGTCCTACGAGCAGTACTTC
CDR3: CASHQGGSYEQYF

V: TRBV2
J: TRBJ1-2
D: TRBD1
size: many
DNA: TGTGCCAGCTCTGATGTAGGGGCTCCGGGACAGAACTATGGCTACACCTTC
CDR3: CASSDVGAPGQNYGYTF

V: TRBV20-1
J: TRBJ1-1
D: TRBD1
size: -
DNA: TGCAGTGCTCGCAATAGCTGGGACAGCCTGAACACTGAAGCTTTCTTT
CDR3: CSARNSWDSLNTEAFF

V: TRBV29-1
J: TRBJ1-2
D: TRBD1
size: few
DNA: TGCAGCGTTGAACAGGGGGTGTCTTATGGCTACACCTTC
CDR3: CSVEQGVSYGYTF

V: TRBV6-5
J: TRBJ1-2
D: TRBD1
size: -
DNA: TGTGCCAGCAGACCCGGACAGGGGCTACTCTATGGCTACACCTTC
CDR3: CASRPGQGLLYGYTF

V: TRBV19
J: TRBJ2-2
D: TRBD2
size: many
DNA: TGTGCCAGTAGTACGTCGGGAGGCGGGGAGCTGTTTTTT
CDR3: CASSTSGGGELFF

V: TRBV12-3/TRBV12-4
J: TRBJ2-1
D: -
size: few
DNA: TGTGCCAGCAGTTCCATGGGTTCCAATGAGCAGTTCTTC
CDR3: CASSSMGSNEQFF

V: TRBV12-3/TRBV12-4
J: TRBJ2-5
D: -
size: many
DNA: TGTGCCAGCAGTTTAAAAGAGACCCAGTACTTC
CDR3: CASSLKETQYF

V: TRBV19
J: TRBJ1-6
D: -
size: few
DNA: TGTGCCAGTAGCGCTCAGGGACCCTCAGAAAATTCACCCCTCCACTTT
CDR3: CASSAQGPSENSPLHF

V: TRBV2
J: TRBJ1-5
D: -
size: -
DNA: TGTGCCAGCAGTGAACGGTTGGATCAGCCCCAGCATTTT
CDR3: CASSERLDQPQHF

V: TRBV7-2
J: TRBJ2-5
D: -
size: many
DNA: TGTGCCAGCAGCTTGAGGGGGGAAGAGACCCAGTACTTC
CDR3: CASSLRGEETQYF

V: TRBV20-1
J: TRBJ2-7
D: TRBD2
size: many
DNA: TGCAGTGCGCCGCCTAGCGGGTCTAGGAACGAGCAGTACTTC
CDR3: CSAPPSGSRNEQYF

V: TRBV2
J: TRBJ1-4
D: -
size: -
DNA: TGTGCCAGCAGTGTCAGGACAGCAACTAATGAAAAACTGTTTTTT
CDR3: CASSVRTATNEKLFF